This TCR beta chain originates from a study of T cells expressing NK-cell markers (dated by TCRdb to 2019 to 2021). Concerning the study at large: TCR beta-chain repertoires were profiled in sorted CD3+CD56+NKG2C+, CD3+CD56+NKG2C- and CD3+CD56-NKG2C+ T-cell subsets from several donors. Among the eight sequenced donors, only one was HCMV-seronegative, while the other seven were HCMV-seropositive. All eight donors whose samples were sequenced were randomly selected healthy volunteers, three of them men and five women. The libraries were sequenced on Illumina HiSeq 2000/2500, MiSeq or NextSeq, producing 2 x 150 bp reads.

General conclusions and limits of the study: In six donors, the dominant CD3+CD56+NKG2C+ clonotypes ranked among the top 10 CD8+ clonotypes, making up 1.0-7.0% of CD8+ T cells. Whether the expanded NKG2C-expressing T cell clones were specific for HCMV antigens was left unclear. Those dominant clonotypes were again the most abundant among CD3+CD56-NKG2C+ cells in a few donors, at about 25-65%.

To note about this clonotype: Its antigen remains undetermined.

HCMV-specific IgG was detected in serum with a commercial ELISA kit to determine HCMV serostatus. Peripheral blood mononuclear cells were isolated from blood by Ficoll density gradient centrifugation. Including the terminal cysteine and phenylalanine, the CDR3 comprises 15 residues. The coding DNA is unavailable. CDR1 and CDR2 are read off the germline V gene as SGHRS and YFSETQ. TCRdb lists the instrument as Illumina HiSeq 2000. 5'RACE template switching, by which a universal primer site and unique molecular identifiers were added, was used to make TCR beta cDNA libraries. cDNA synthesis was primed from the TCR beta constant segment and was followed by two successive PCR amplification steps. As for how the authors treated the data: MIGEC was used to demultiplex reads and group reads by UMI, and MiTCR was used to assemble and quantify clonotypes. To exclude erroneous sequences, any TCR cDNA sequence not supported by at least two reads was discarded. Downstream repertoire analysis used the tcR package, and clonotypes were matched across fractions by CDR3 nucleotide sequence plus V segment. VDJmatch was used to annotate antigen specificity against VDJdb, with one amino acid substitution allowed in CDR3. TCRdb reprocessed the reads, reporting each CDR3 protein sequence once and no DNA. What appears here as the V and J calls and clone size reflects TCRdb's work, not the paper's. Per the sample table, the count is 200,000 to 300,000 distinct CDR3 sequences. Clones ranked in the top ten supply approximately 0.41% of the sample.

This sequence uses TRBV5-1 and TRBJ2-7; TCRdb gives TRBD1 as the D gene, but with no DNA this cannot be confirmed. This TCR derives from a man in his late teens or twenties in good health. Donor details come from another sample of the same person, matched by shared clones. Material for sequencing was blood T cells: a sorted CD56 or NKG2C T cell subset, CD4+ or CD8+ T cells, or bulk PBMC T cells (not recorded which). CDR3 reads: CASSLEPRPGGEQYF.